The following is a TCR beta chain sequence with its context. The target of this receptor is not known. Nothing much larger sits one base from this clone, and base qualities are not available. The data are from a study of vaccination effects on CD4 cells after COVID-19 (dated by TCRdb to the early 2020s). With regard to the full study: Two doses of either the BNT162b2 or the mRNA-1273 mRNA SARS-CoV-2 vaccine were administered to participants. In both COVID-19 convalescent patients and infection-naive vaccine recipients, the study compared SARS-CoV-2 spike-specific CD4+ TCR repertoires from before mRNA vaccination with those from after it. A total of 10 COVID-19 convalescent patients and a handful of SARS-CoV-2-naive healthy vaccine recipients were included in the full study. Cultures from other donors in the study were sequenced with the Oncomine TCR Beta short-read assay on an Illumina iSeq 100.

In the ViraFEST assay, PBMC were stimulated with viral peptide pools, and TCR sequencing was then used to find antigen-specific CD4+ T cell clonotypes based on their expansion. After about 9 days of culture, CD4+ T cells were isolated with the EasySep CD4+ T cell isolation kit. Negative nucleocapsid antibody results before and after vaccination confirmed that the healthy vaccine recipients had no prior SARS-CoV-2 infection. Each well held 1.5 million to 2.5 million PBMC cultured in IMDM containing about 5.5% human AB serum, around 9.3 IU/ml IL-2 and gentamicin, along with around 11 ug/ml peptides. Half of the culture medium was replaced with fresh IL-2-containing medium on days 3 and 7. Unless otherwise noted, each peptide stimulation condition was cultured in triplicate wells. PBMC were separated from whole blood using Ficoll-Paque Plus gradient centrifugation and were then either cryopreserved at -140C or used fresh. The spike proteins of SARS-CoV-2 and of the common cold coronaviruses HCoV-NL63, HCoV-OC43 and HCoV-229E were spanned by overlapping peptide pools. The QIAamp micro DNA kit was used to extract genomic DNA from the cultured CD4+ T cells.

General study outcomes and caveats: Marked clonal contraction was observed in both infection-induced and vaccine-induced clones at late post-vaccination timepoints, consistent with waning T cell responses. Among healthy vaccine recipients, nearly all vaccine-induced clones were SARS-CoV-2 mono-reactive, and just 1 of 255 was cross-reactive with common cold coronaviruses. The study was limited by a small number of convalescent patients and lacked early post-infection timepoints.

The library was obtained by the immunoSEQ multiplex PCR assay. DNA from the cultured, isolated CD4+ T cells was subjected to TCR beta CDR3 sequencing. The paper's processing steps were these. Non-productive TCR sequences were removed and reads were trimmed to the CDR3 region, keeping CDR3s of at least 7 amino acids. Antigen-specific clonotypes were identified using the MANAFEST web app by comparison of expansion in peptide wells against reference cultures. To count as positive, a clone had to show expansion at FDR<0.05 compared with the reference and with all other wells, an odds ratio above 5, and a frequency above 0.1% in two replicate wells. Clonotypes significantly expanded in SARS-CoV-2 spike wells and in at least one common cold coronavirus spike condition were defined as cross-reactive. Using the stringdist R package, CDR3 similarity was measured by Levenshtein distance, and unrooted trees were constructed with ape in R 3.6.1. TCRdb's version of the immuneACCESS table is confined to in-frame rearrangements and falls short of the full clone set. An unresolved V gene accounts for under half of the shortfall where checked; the remainder is of unknown origin. V and J calls and clone size are those listed in that table; D and trimming were worked out from the DNA. The sample contains around 68,000 clones, under 90% of them found a single time. The ten largest clones represent less than 15% of the sample.

Here V drops 3 bases and J drops 4 bases, and the junction holds 8 bases not matched to any gene. From the cysteine through the phenylalanine, the CDR3 covers 16 amino acids. The sequence is cut down to CDR3 DNA, 48 bases in frame from base 1. Per the germline V gene, MGHRA is the CDR1 and YSYEKL is the CDR2. This specimen was CD4+ T cells from PBMCs cultured with SARS-CoV-2 spike peptides, taken before COVID-19 vaccination. The cell subset or site label, as the study defines it: SARS-CoV-2 spike overlapping peptide pool stimulation. The TCR sequence derives from a human donor who received a COVID-19 vaccine. The V and J genes are TRBV4-1 and TRBJ2-5; 10 junctional bases match TRBD2. The CDR3 reads as follows: CASSHPSGGARETQYF. The DNA sequence is as follows: TGCGCCAGCAGCCACCCCAGCGGGGGGGCCCGAGAGACCCAGTACTTC.